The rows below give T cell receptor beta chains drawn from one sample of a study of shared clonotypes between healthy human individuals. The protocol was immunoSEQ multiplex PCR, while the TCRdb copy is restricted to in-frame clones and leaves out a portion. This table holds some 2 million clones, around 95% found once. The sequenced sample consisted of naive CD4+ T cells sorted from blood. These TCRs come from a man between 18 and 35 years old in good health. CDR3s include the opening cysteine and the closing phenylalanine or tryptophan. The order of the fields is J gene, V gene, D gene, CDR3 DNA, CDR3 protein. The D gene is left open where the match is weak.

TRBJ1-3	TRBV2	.	TGTGCCAGCAGATGGGGGGCGTCTGGAAACACCATATATTTT	CASRWGASGNTIYF
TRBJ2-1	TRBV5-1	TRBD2	TGCGCCAGCAGCTTGATTAGCGGGGGGTTCATGAATGAGCAGTTCTTC	CASSLISGGFMNEQFF
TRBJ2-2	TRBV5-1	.	TGCGCCAGCAGCTTCCTAAGGCAGAACACCGGGGAGCTGTTTTTT	CASSFLRQNTGELFF
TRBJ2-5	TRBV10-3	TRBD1	TGTGCCATCGCACAGGGGGTAGAGACCCAGTACTTC	CAIAQGVETQYF
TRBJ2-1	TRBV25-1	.	TGTGCCAGCAGTGGAGCCCCTGGGGCGGGACCCTACAATGAGCAGTTCTTC	CASSGAPGAGPYNEQFF
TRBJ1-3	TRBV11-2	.	TGTGCCAGCAGCTTATTCAAAGCAGACTCTGGAAACACCATATATTTT	CASSLFKADSGNTIYF
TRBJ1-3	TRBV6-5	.	TGTGCCAGCAGCTACGGGGGGGAACCAAACACCATATATTTT	CASSYGGEPNTIYF
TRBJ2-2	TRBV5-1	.	TGCGCCAGCAGTCCGGGGACCCCTGGCACCGGGGAGCTGTTTTTT	CASSPGTPGTGELFF
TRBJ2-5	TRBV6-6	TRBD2	TGTGCCAGCAGCCGCGCGGGAGATGGGCCGGAGACCCAGTACTTC	CASSRAGDGPETQYF
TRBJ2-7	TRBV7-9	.	TGTGCCAGCACTCCTAAAGGGACGGATGACTACGAGCAGTACTTC	CASTPKGTDDYEQYF
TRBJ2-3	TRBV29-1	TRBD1	TGCAGCCATAGACAGGGGGCATCCACAGATACGCAGTATTTT	CSHRQGASTDTQYF
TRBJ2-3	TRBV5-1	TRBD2	TGCGCCAGCAGCTTGTCTCTAGCGGGGGGGCCAGATACGCAGTATTTT	CASSLSLAGGPDTQYF
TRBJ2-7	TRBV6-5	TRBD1	TGTGCCAGCAGTTACCGACAGGGTTTTACCTACGAGCAGTACTTC	CASSYRQGFTYEQYF
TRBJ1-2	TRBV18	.	TGTGCCAGCTCACCATCTGGCAACCCTAACTATGGCTACACCTTC	CASSPSGNPNYGYTF
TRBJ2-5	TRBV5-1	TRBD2	TGCGCCAGCAGCAATGAAGCGGGGGGGCCCGAGGAGACCCAGTACTTC	CASSNEAGGPEETQYF
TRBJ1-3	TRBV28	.	TGTGCCAGCCGCCCACAGGTACCTGGAAACACCATATATTTT	CASRPQVPGNTIYF
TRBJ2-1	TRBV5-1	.	TGCGCCAGCAGCTTGATGTCCCTCGTATCAGTCTCTCTGTACAATGAGCAGTTCTTC	CASSLMSLVSVSLYNEQFF
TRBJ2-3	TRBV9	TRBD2	TGTGCCAGCAGCGTAACTAGCGGTTCCACAGATACGCAGTATTTT	CASSVTSGSTDTQYF
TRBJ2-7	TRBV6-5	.	TGTGCCAGCAGTCTAATACAGGGAGCTCCTACCGAGCAGTACTTC	CASSLIQGAPTEQYF
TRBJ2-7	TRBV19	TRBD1	TGTGCCAGTAGTATGACCGGGACAGGGGGCCACGAGCAGTACTTC	CASSMTGTGGHEQYF
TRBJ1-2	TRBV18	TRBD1	TGTGCCAGCTCGGAGGACAGGATATATGGCTACACCTTC	CASSEDRIYGYTF